This TCR beta chain was identified during a study of T cell responses to AZD1222 COVID-19 vaccine. In germline, CDR1 is KGHSH, CDR2 LQKENI. This CDR3 spans 12 amino acids. V lost 8 bases and J lost 3, with 10 bases in between. Profiling relied on immunoSEQ multiplex PCR, and the TCRdb table lists in-frame clones only, not all of them. Here the sample spans some 190,000 clones, over 80% being singletons. The study's findings and limits: With two AZD1222 doses given, Spike-specific TCR breadth and depth both rose. Possibly, clonal diversity was underestimated; donors were largely white British and included more females.

Concerning this clone itself: Its antigen is not known.

This receptor was obtained from an adult in good health. The chain combines TRBV18 with TRBJ1-2; maybe TRBD1 (5 bases). The sample consisted of peripheral blood, taken on day 0 of AZD1222 vaccination. CDR3 residues: CASGALDYGYTF. The CDR3 DNA sequence: TGTGCCAGCGGGGCCCTGGACTATGGCTACACCTTC. Full variable domain (remainder filled in from reference TRBV18 and TRBJ1-2): NAGVMQNPRHLVRRRGQEARLRCSPMKGHSHVYWYRQLPEEGLKFMVYLQKENIIDESGMPKERFSAEFPKEGPSILRIQQVVRGDSAAYFCASGALDYGYTFGSGTRLTVV.